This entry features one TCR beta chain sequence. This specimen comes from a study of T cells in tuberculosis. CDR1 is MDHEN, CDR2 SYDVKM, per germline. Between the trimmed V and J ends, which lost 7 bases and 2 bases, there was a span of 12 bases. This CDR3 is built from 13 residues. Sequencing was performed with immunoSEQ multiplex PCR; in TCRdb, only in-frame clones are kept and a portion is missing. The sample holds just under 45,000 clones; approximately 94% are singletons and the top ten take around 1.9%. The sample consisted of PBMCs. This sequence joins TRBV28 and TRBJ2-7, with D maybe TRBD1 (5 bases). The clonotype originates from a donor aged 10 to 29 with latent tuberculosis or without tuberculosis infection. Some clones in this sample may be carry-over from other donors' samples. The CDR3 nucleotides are TGTGCCAGCACCCCCAGACAGACCTACGAGCAGTACTTC. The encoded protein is CASTPRQTYEQYF. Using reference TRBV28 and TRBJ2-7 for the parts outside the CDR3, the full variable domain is DVKVTQSSRYLVKRTGEKVFLECVQDMDHENMFWYRQDPGLGLRLIYFSYDVKMKEKGDIPEGYSVSREKKERFSLILESASTNQTSMYLCASTPRQTYEQYFGPGTRLTVT.